The 13 T cell receptor beta chains listed next were all sequenced from one sample in a study of cytomegalovirus exposure and HLA in healthy donors. Primers for the PCR totalled 60 Vbeta and 13 Jbeta. The table came from immunoSEQ multiplex PCR; TCRdb's copy has only in-frame clones and leaves some out. The sample records around 110,000 clones, 81% being singletons. Sequencing was carried out using PBMCs. These receptors all stem from a woman aged 25-40 years in good health and CMV-seronegative.

This clone was seen more than once but under ten times. The chain carries TRBV4-1 and TRBJ2-1, with 10 nucleotides matching TRBD2. CDR1 is MGHRA, CDR2 YSYEKL, per germline. Trimming took 0 bases from V and 5 from J; bases not matched to a gene: 4. The CDR3 consists of 16 residues. The CDR3 loop is CASSQDPSGRHNEQFF. The CDR3 DNA reads TGCGCCAGCAGCCAAGATCCTAGCGGGAGACACAATGAGCAGTTCTTC.

Notes on this clone: The junction departs from germline at one end; a sequencing error may be responsible. The chain carries TRBV7-9 and TRBJ2-7; possibly TRBD1 for D (7 bases). This CDR3 has 18 residues. CDR1 is SEHNR and CDR2 is FQNEAQ in the germline V gene (reference sequence). CDR3 residues: CSSSLVVGTAGPAYEQYF. The CDR3 region has the DNA TGTTCCAGCAGCTTAGTAGTAGGGACAGCGGGCCCCGCCTACGAGCAGTACTTC.

Here the CDR3 DNA reads TGTGCCAGCAGCTCCAGTGGCAGCGCGGAGACCCAGTACTTC. Amino acid sequence: CASSSSGSAETQYF. The chain joins TRBV7-2 to TRBJ2-5; no reliable D call. Germline-derived CDR1 and CDR2 are SGHTA and FQGNSA. The CDR3 spans 14 residues. The V end was cut by 4 bases, the J end by 5 bases, with 14 bases between.

V is TRBV28 and J is TRBJ2-3; D might be TRBD2 (5 bases). Per the germline V gene, CDR1 is MDHEN and CDR2 is SYDVKM. V lost 5 bases and J 2 bases, leaving 17 bases between the germline ends. CDR3 length: 16 residues. In nucleotides, the CDR3 is TGTGCCAGCAGTCTCCCTCCCAGCGGCCTCACAGATACGCAGTATTTT. This codes for CASSLPPSGLTDTQYF. Full variable domain (outside the CDR3, taken from reference TRBV28 and TRBJ2-3): DVKVTQSSRYLVKRTGEKVFLECVQDMDHENMFWYRQDPGLGLRLIYFSYDVKMKEKGDIPEGYSVSREKKERFSLILESASTNQTSMYLCASSLPPSGLTDTQYFGPGTRLTVL.

The chain carries TRBV28 and TRBJ2-3, with 8 bases that match TRBD1. The CDR3 runs to 15 residues. After removal of 4 bases from V and 2 bases from J, the junction contained 5 bases not matched to a gene. Germline CDR1 and CDR2: MDHEN and SYDVKM. CDR3: CASSSGQGVTDTQYF. The CDR3 nucleotides read TGTGCCAGCAGTTCTGGACAGGGAGTCACAGATACGCAGTATTTT. The full variable domain, rest sourced from reference TRBV28 and TRBJ2-3, is DVKVTQSSRYLVKRTGEKVFLECVQDMDHENMFWYRQDPGLGLRLIYFSYDVKMKEKGDIPEGYSVSREKKERFSLILESASTNQTSMYLCASSSGQGVTDTQYFGPGTRLTVL.

The chain recombines TRBV13 with TRBJ2-3, with TRBD1 matching over 9 bases. Germline V gene data show CDR1 as PRHDT and CDR2 as FYEKMQ (reference sequence). There are 18 residues in the CDR3. V shed 4 bases, J shed 2 bases, and the junction held 13 bases outside the gene matches. CDR3 protein: CASSSRDRAALLTDTQYF. The CDR3 region has the DNA TGTGCCAGCAGCTCCCGGGACAGGGCTGCACTTCTCACAGATACGCAGTATTTT.

This sequence joins TRBV5-6 and TRBJ2-3; D may be TRBD2 (5 bases). With 0 bases removed from V and 0 bases from J, the gap between germline ends came to 8 bases. Per germline, CDR1 SGHDT and CDR2 YYEEEE. The CDR3 is 15 residues long. Here the CDR3 DNA reads TGTGCCAGCAGCTTGGCGAGCGGTAGCACAGATACGCAGTATTTT. As protein: CASSLASGSTDTQYF. Full variable domain (remainder filled in from reference TRBV5-6 and TRBJ2-3): DAGVTQSPTHLIKTRGQQVTLRCSPKSGHDTVSWYQQALGQGPQFIFQYYEEEERQRGNFPDRFSGHQFPNYSSELNVNALLLGDSALYLCASSLASGSTDTQYFGPGTRLTVL.

The V gene is TRBV11-2, the J gene TRBJ2-7, with D tentatively TRBD2 (6 bases). Trimming took off 5 bases at V and 6 bases at J, with 11 bases between the two ends. Germline values: CDR1 SGHAT, CDR2 FQNNGV. The CDR3 has 12 amino acids. The CDR3 region is CASSPGVFEQYF. CDR3 bases: TGTGCCAGCAGCCCGGGGGTATTCGAGCAGTACTTC.

This chain uses TRBV15 with TRBJ2-5, with TRBD2 matching 7 bases. TRBJ2-7 explains the end of the DNA better; the J call may be wrong. Germline V gives CDR1 LNHNV, CDR2 YYDKDF (reference sequence). The CDR3 totals 14 residues. The CDR3 region has the DNA TGTGCCACCAGCACCCCAGCGGGACCCTACGAGCAGTACTTC. Translated, it gives CATSTPAGPYEQYF.

The table lists this clone with a count of one. The chain is built from TRBV7-8 and TRBJ2-7, with a weak D call TRBD2 (6 bases). This CDR3 region has 17 residues. Germline CDR1 reads SGHVS; CDR2 reads FQNEAQ. V was trimmed by 5 bases and J by 4 bases, leaving 24 bases between them. For the CDR3, the DNA is TGTGCCAGCAGCCTCCCTTCCTGGCGGCGGGACGGGTACGAGCAGTACTTC. This gives the protein CASSLPSWRRDGYEQYF.

V and J are TRBV13 and TRBJ2-5; TRBD2 matches 10 bases. From germline, CDR1 is PRHDT and CDR2 FYEKMQ (reference sequence). The CDR3 is 14 amino acids. The J segment lost 5 bases and the V segment lost 7 bases, leaving 7 bases of the junction unmatched. The DNA of the CDR3 is TGTGCCAGCACCGAGCGGGAGGGCCAGGAGACCCAGTACTTC. Amino acid sequence: CASTEREGQETQYF.

This clone has more than one count but fewer than ten. This chain joins TRBV28 and TRBJ2-5; 7 bases align to TRBD2. From germline, CDR1 is MDHEN and CDR2 SYDVKM. The V and J ends lost 6 bases and 5 bases, in that order; junction bases with no gene match: 12. The CDR3 has 15 residues. CDR3 amino acids: CASSRSTMGGETQYF. The CDR3, as DNA: TGTGCCAGCAGCCGTAGCACGATGGGAGGGGAGACCCAGTACTTC.

CDR3 residues: CASSLIRDRGGTYEQYF. Here the CDR3 DNA reads TGTGCCAGCAGTTTAATAAGGGACAGGGGTGGAACATACGAGCAGTACTTC. The chain uses TRBV28 and TRBJ2-7; 10 nucleotides match TRBD1. Germline values: CDR1 MDHEN, CDR2 SYDVKM. The V segment lost 2 bases and the J segment 4 bases; nucleotides outside the gene matches: 11. CDR3 length: 17 amino acids.